These 11 T cell receptor beta chains originate from one sample sequenced in a study of blood T cell repertoires in COVID-19. Profiling relied on immunoSEQ multiplex PCR, and the TCRdb table lists in-frame clones only, not all of them. Of 20,000 to 25,000 clones listed, 80% to 95% are singletons. Sequenced: peripheral blood. All receptors come from a man between 65 and 85 years old with acute or convalescent COVID-19.

The gene calls are TRBV15 and TRBJ1-6; D unclear. V dropped 1 base and J dropped 3 bases, with 10 bases sitting between them. This CDR3 comprises 16 residues. Germline V gives CDR1 LNHNV, CDR2 YYDKDF (reference sequence). Written as DNA, the CDR3 is TGTGCCACCAGCAGAGTCGCTCGCAGCTATAATTCACCCCTCCACTTT. This translates into CATSRVARSYNSPLHF.

This clone is a singleton in its sample. CDR3 sequence: CASSLTSRFSPGELFF. CDR3 sequence (DNA): TGCGCCAGCAGCTTGACTAGCCGGTTTTCACCCGGGGAGCTGTTTTTT. The chain carries TRBV5-1 and TRBJ2-2; the D gene is possibly TRBD2 (6 bases). V was pared by 1 base and J by 6 bases, with 16 bases between. This CDR3 is 16 amino acids long. Germline loops: CDR1 SGHRS, CDR2 YFSETQ.

V usage is TRBV3-1 (or the pseudogene TRBV3-2) and J usage is TRBJ2-7; D is possibly TRBD2 (7 bases). Deletions cut 2 bases from V and 0 bases from J, with 11 bases between. From germline, CDR1 is LGHDT and CDR2 YNNKEL (reference sequence). The CDR3 length is 15 residues. CDR3 region: CASSQLADSSYEQYF. In DNA form, the CDR3 reads TGTGCCAGCAGCCAACTAGCGGACAGCTCCTACGAGCAGTACTTC.

The V gene is TRBV7-2, the J gene TRBJ2-1, with 9 bases identical to TRBD2. The CDR3 loop spans 15 amino acids. J lost 7 bases, V lost 3 bases, and 7 bases had no gene match. CDR1 is SGHTA, CDR2 FQGNSA, per germline. The CDR3 nucleotides read TGTGCCAGCAGCTTCATTAGCGGGGGTTGGAATGAGCAGTTCTTC. Protein: CASSFISGGWNEQFF.

The V gene is TRBV19, the J gene TRBJ1-2; D may be TRBD1 (6 bases). Germline CDR1 is LNHDA and CDR2 is SQIVND (reference sequence). The germline V and J ends were trimmed by 8 bases and 0 bases, with 13 bases remaining between them. The CDR3 loop spans 14 amino acids. The CDR3 region has the DNA TGTGCCAGTGCCCCGGGGGGGCCTAACTATGGCTACACCTTC. Translated, it gives CASAPGGPNYGYTF.

This sequence joins TRBV6-2 or TRBV6-3 and TRBJ2-5; 9 bases map to TRBD2. Germline CDR1 MNHEY, CDR2 SVGEGT. This CDR3 has 15 residues. V shed 6 bases, J shed 1 base, and the junction held 6 bases outside the gene matches. The CDR3 sequence: CASSSAGGLQETQYF. The CDR3 bases are TGTGCCAGCAGCTCAGCGGGGGGACTCCAAGAGACCCAGTACTTC.

This chain joins TRBV27 and TRBJ2-7; 10 nucleotides agree with TRBD1. Trimming cost V 6 bases and J 5 bases; bases outside gene matches: 4. The CDR3 loop spans 13 amino acids. Germline V lookup: CDR1 MNHEY, CDR2 SMNVEV (reference sequence). The CDR3 sequence is CASRRQGADEQYF. The CDR3 nucleotides are TGTGCCAGCAGACGACAGGGGGCCGACGAGCAGTACTTC.

The J gene is TRBJ2-1, the V gene TRBV19, with TRBD2 identical over 12 bases. The CDR3 spans 15 residues. V was pared by 6 bases and J by 2 bases, with 2 bases of the junction left unmatched. From germline, CDR1 is LNHDA and CDR2 SQIVND (reference sequence). The CDR3 loop reads CASSRTSGAYNEQFF. The CDR3 nucleotides read TGTGCCAGTAGCCGGACTAGCGGGGCCTACAATGAGCAGTTCTTC.

The chain carries TRBV6-2 or TRBV6-3 and TRBJ1-2; 7 bases line up with TRBD1. V lost 6 bases to trimming and J lost 8 bases; unmatched junction nucleotides: 12. CDR1 MNHEY and CDR2 SVGEGT come from the germline V gene. The CDR3 spans 14 residues. As DNA, the CDR3 is TGTGCCAGCAGACCTACCGGACAGGCCGGGGGCTACACCTTC. Protein sequence: CASRPTGQAGGYTF.

The chain carries TRBV30 and TRBJ2-1, with D possibly being TRBD2 (5 bases). This CDR3 spans 13 amino acids. Germline CDR1 GTSNPN, CDR2 SVGIG (reference sequence). V lost 3 bases and J 0 bases, leaving 6 bases between the germline ends. The DNA of the CDR3 is TGTGCCTGGAGGGGGAGCTCCTACAATGAGCAGTTCTTC. Amino acids: CAWRGSSYNEQFF.

This chain joins TRBV7-2 and TRBJ2-1, with 7 bases fitting TRBD1. The trim removed 5 bases at V and 5 bases at J, leaving 9 bases unmatched. This CDR3 comprises 15 residues. CDR1 is SGHTA, CDR2 FQGNSA, per germline. The CDR3 protein is CASSPRQGANNEQFF. The CDR3 DNA is TGTGCCAGCAGCCCCCGACAGGGAGCGAACAATGAGCAGTTCTTC.